One sample yielded the 27 T cell receptor beta chains listed below, sequenced in a study of blood T cell repertoires in COVID-19. Sequencing was performed with immunoSEQ multiplex PCR; in TCRdb, only in-frame clones are kept and a portion is missing. The sample has a few hundred thousand clones; 86% are singletons. Source material: peripheral blood. All receptors come from a middle-aged man who had recovered from COVID-19.

This clone was seen a few times. The identical CDR3 is also encoded by other nucleotide sequences in the sample. The chain combines TRBV7-2 with TRBJ2-3; TRBD1 matches 8 bases. Germline assignment: CDR1 SGHTA and CDR2 FQGNSA. This CDR3 has 15 amino acids. V dropped 3 bases and J dropped 3; count of bases not matched to a gene: 5. Here the CDR3 reads CASSLAGGATDTQYF. The CDR3 DNA follows: TGTGCCAGCAGCTTGGCAGGGGGCGCAACAGATACGCAGTATTTT.

V is TRBV20-1 and J is TRBJ2-1, with D hard to call. CDR1 DFQATT and CDR2 SNEGSKA come from the germline V gene (reference sequence). V gave up 3 bases and J gave up 10 bases, with 19 bases separating them. The CDR3 consists of 14 residues. Here the CDR3 reads CSASFRLTNNEQFF. CDR3 coding DNA: TGCAGTGCTAGTTTTCGACTTACTAATAACGAGCAGTTCTTC.

The V and J genes are TRBV6-5 and TRBJ2-2; perhaps TRBD2 as D (5 bases). V was trimmed by 4 bases and J by 6 bases, leaving 12 bases between them. The CDR3 totals 14 residues. The germline V gene has CDR1 MNHEY and CDR2 SVGAGI. CDR3 nucleotide sequence: TGTGCCAGCAGTTCGCGGACTCGGCCCGGGGAGCTGTTTTTT. Protein sequence: CASSSRTRPGELFF.

The CDR3 DNA is TGTGCCAGCAGCCACAACCCACTCTCTGGGGCCAACGTCCTGACTTTC. Residues: CASSHNPLSGANVLTF. The chain couples TRBV14 to TRBJ2-6; D is undetermined. Trimming removed 3 bases from V and 0 bases from J, with 9 bases in between. Germline V gene lookup returns CDR1 SGHDN and CDR2 FVKESK. The CDR3 covers 16 residues.

The V gene is TRBV19, the J gene TRBJ2-2; D perhaps matches TRBD2 (5 bases). Germline V gene sequence: CDR1 LNHDA, CDR2 SQIVND (reference sequence). This CDR3 comprises 17 residues. The V end lost 6 bases, the J end lost 6 bases, and 23 bases lay between the germline ends. CDR3 loop: CASRITRTGKGPGELFF. The CDR3 DNA reads as TGTGCCAGTAGAATAACCCGAACGGGAAAAGGGCCCGGGGAGCTGTTTTTT.

V gene TRBV6-2 or TRBV6-3 combines with J gene TRBJ2-7; D is unclear. The germline V and J ends were trimmed by 0 bases and 0 bases, with 15 bases remaining between them. Per germline, CDR1 MNHEY and CDR2 SVGEGT. The CDR3 runs 17 residues. CDR3: CASSYSIDSRSSYEQYF. DNA for the CDR3: TGTGCCAGCAGTTACTCGATTGATAGCAGAAGCTCCTACGAGCAGTACTTC.

The V and J genes are TRBV9 and TRBJ2-7; D unresolved. The V gene's germline CDR1 is SGDLS and CDR2 YYNGEE. This CDR3 has 14 amino acids. Trimming cost V 4 bases and J 2 bases, with 13 bases left between them. CDR3 amino acids: CASSPRVNTYEQYF. The CDR3 nucleotides are TGTGCCAGCAGCCCTCGGGTCAATACCTACGAGCAGTACTTC.

This chain joins TRBV6-6 and TRBJ1-2; a possible D gene is TRBD1 (5 bases). Trimming took off 6 bases at V and 8 bases at J, with 7 bases between the two ends. CDR1 MNHNY and CDR2 SVGAGI come from the germline V gene (reference sequence). CDR3 length: 10 amino acids. The chain's CDR3 is CASRSGGYTF. The DNA of the CDR3 is TGTGCCAGCAGATCAGGGGGCTACACCTTC.

The chain couples TRBV11-2 to TRBJ2-7; a possible D gene is TRBD2 (5 bases). The CDR3 has 13 amino acids. Trimming pared 5 bases from V and 3 bases from J, leaving 11 bases between. Per the germline V gene, CDR1 is SGHAT and CDR2 is FQNNGV. The CDR3 DNA is TGTGCCAGCAGCCGGGATTTTATCTACGAGCAGTACTTC. Translated, it gives CASSRDFIYEQYF.

CDR3 loop: CASSESGESPLHF. In DNA form, the CDR3 reads TGTGCCAGCAGTGAATCGGGGGAATCACCCCTCCACTTT. This chain uses TRBV25-1 with TRBJ1-6; D might be TRBD1 (5 bases). With 1 base removed from V and 10 bases from J, the gap between germline ends came to 8 bases. This CDR3 comprises 13 residues. Germline V lookup: CDR1 MGHDK, CDR2 SYGVNS.

V is TRBV4-3 and J is TRBJ2-1; 10 bases fit TRBD2. In germline, CDR1 is LGHNA, CDR2 YSLEER. The CDR3 is 15 residues long. Trimming took 6 bases from V and 3 from J; bases not matched to a gene: 5. The CDR3 DNA sequence: TGCGCCAGCAGTCTAGCGGGGGAAGTCTACAATGAGCAGTTCTTC. It yields the protein CASSLAGEVYNEQFF.

The rearrangement uses TRBV11-3 and TRBJ2-7; TRBD2 aligns across 8 bases. This CDR3 is built from 15 residues. Germline V gene lookup returns CDR1 SGHNT and CDR2 YENEEA. Germline trimming cut 0 bases from V and 3 bases from J; bases unmatched to any gene: 4. The CDR3 sequence is CASSLDGGAYYEQYF. Written as DNA, the CDR3 is TGTGCCAGCAGCTTAGACGGGGGGGCCTACTACGAGCAGTACTTC. Together with reference TRBV11-3 and TRBJ2-7, the CDR3 gives the full variable domain: EAGVVQSPRYKIIEKKQPVAFWCNPISGHNTLYWYLQNLGQGPELLIRYENEEAVDDSQLPKDRFSAERLKGVDSTLKIQPAELGDSAVYLCASSLDGGAYYEQYFGPGTRLTVT.

V usage is TRBV5-1 and J usage is TRBJ2-1; 8 nucleotides match TRBD2. Trimming at V came to 0 bases and at J to 7 bases, leaving 6 bases not matched to a gene. This CDR3 is 15 amino acids long. Germline-derived CDR1 and CDR2 are SGHRS and YFSETQ. The CDR3 region has the DNA TGCGCCAGCAGCTTGGCCTTAGCGGGGACGAATGAGCAGTTCTTC. Encoded protein: CASSLALAGTNEQFF.

The chain is built from TRBV15 and TRBJ2-6, with D tentatively TRBD2 (6 bases). V lost 3 bases and J lost 0, with 15 bases in between. Looked up from germline, CDR1 is LNHNV and CDR2 is YYDKDF (reference sequence). This CDR3 has 18 amino acids. CDR3 region: CATSRRGLGRSGANVLTF. CDR3 nucleotides: TGTGCCACCAGCAGGCGGGGACTGGGACGCTCTGGGGCCAACGTCCTGACTTTC.

This clone occurred once. The gene calls are TRBV4-3 and TRBJ2-7; perhaps TRBD1 as D (6 bases). The ends were cut back, 3 bases at V and 4 bases at J, with 10 bases in the middle. The germline V gene encodes CDR1 LGHNA and CDR2 YSLEER. The CDR3 length is 13 residues. The CDR3 protein is CASSHNQGYEQYF. DNA for the CDR3: TGCGCCAGCAGCCATAATCAGGGGTACGAGCAGTACTTC.

The CDR3 here is CAISERAGFEQYF. The DNA of the CDR3 is TGTGCCATCAGTGAGCGCGCAGGTTTTGAGCAGTACTTC. V and J are TRBV10-3 and TRBJ2-7; D is ambiguous. V lost 2 bases and J 7 bases, leaving 12 bases between the germline ends. This CDR3 is built from 13 residues. CDR1 and CDR2 from the germline V gene are ENHRY and SYGVKD.

The chain recombines TRBV5-1 with TRBJ2-1; 8 positions agree with TRBD2. The CDR3 sequence is 17 residues long. V dropped 0 bases and J dropped 3; count of bases not matched to a gene: 8. CDR1 is SGHRS and CDR2 is YFSETQ in the germline V gene. DNA of the CDR3: TGCGCCAGCAGCTTGGGCCCGGTGAGCGGGAGCTACAATGAGCAGTTCTTC. As protein: CASSLGPVSGSYNEQFF.

The CDR3 DNA reads as TGTGCCAGCTCACCGGAGCAAATGAACACTGAAGCTTTCTTT. This encodes CASSPEQMNTEAFF. The gene calls are TRBV18 and TRBJ1-1; no reliable D call. CDR1 is KGHSH and CDR2 is LQKENI in the germline V gene. V was shortened by 3 bases and J by 0 bases, with 8 bases between the two germline ends. This CDR3 region has 14 residues.

The chain uses TRBV18 and TRBJ2-7; 7 bases match TRBD2. The CDR3 runs 11 residues. The junction had 2 bases not matched to a gene; V was cut back by 6 bases and J by 6 bases. Germline V gene sequence: CDR1 KGHSH, CDR2 LQKENI. The CDR3 DNA reads TGTGCCAGCTCGGCGGGGGTCGAGCAGTACTTC. Encoded protein: CASSAGVEQYF.

The chain employs TRBV2 and TRBJ1-1; 7 positions agree with TRBD1. The germline gives CDR1 SNHLY, CDR2 FYNNEI. The CDR3 sequence is 14 residues long. J lost 0 bases, V lost 5 bases, and 3 bases had no gene match. The CDR3 DNA reads TGTGCCAGCAGTACGGGACAGCTGAACACTGAAGCTTTCTTT. Its translation is CASSTGQLNTEAFF.

The chain couples TRBV25-1 to TRBJ1-3; 9 positions agree with TRBD1. Trimming cost V 5 bases and J 8 bases; bases outside gene matches: 7. Germline V lookup: CDR1 MGHDK, CDR2 SYGVNS. This CDR3 comprises 14 residues. CDR3 sequence reads: CASSYRGLTDTIYF. The CDR3 DNA is TGTGCCAGCAGTTACAGGGGGCTCACGGACACCATATATTTT.

This clone has just a few counts. The V call is TRBV7-9, the J call TRBJ1-3, with 10 bases lining up with TRBD1. This CDR3 is built from 16 residues. Germline V gene data show CDR1 as SEHNR and CDR2 as FQNEAQ (reference sequence). Germline trimming cut 5 bases from V and 0 bases from J; bases unmatched to any gene: 4. This CDR3 is CASSMRTGGSGNTIYF. As DNA, the CDR3 is TGTGCCAGCAGCATGAGGACAGGGGGCTCTGGAAACACCATATATTTT.

The table lists this clone with a count of one. The chain couples TRBV11-2 to TRBJ2-7, with 8 bases that match TRBD1. The CDR3 loop spans 14 amino acids. V lost 7 bases and J lost 3; bases outside the gene matches: 8. Germline-derived CDR1 and CDR2 are SGHAT and FQNNGV. The CDR3 loop is CASTVDRGGYEQYF. The CDR3 nucleotides read TGTGCCAGCACCGTCGACAGGGGTGGCTACGAGCAGTACTTC.

The genes are TRBV7-2 and TRBJ2-7; 8 bases align to TRBD1. CDR1 and CDR2 from the germline V gene are SGHTA and FQGNSA. V was pared by 5 bases and J by 5 bases, with 8 bases of the junction left unmatched. The length of the CDR3 is 14 residues. CDR3 bases: TGTGCCAGCAGCAGACGGACAGGGAAAAACGAGCAGTACTTC. Translated: CASSRRTGKNEQYF.

V gene TRBV4-1 combines with J gene TRBJ2-2; possibly TRBD2 for D (6 bases). Germline lookup yields CDR1 MGHRA and CDR2 YSYEKL. The CDR3 sequence is 15 residues long. V lost 1 base, J lost 6 bases, and 12 bases lay in between. CDR3 sequence: CASSQGDLPPGELFF. Written as DNA, the CDR3 is TGCGCCAGCAGCCAAGGGGACTTACCTCCCGGGGAGCTGTTTTTT.

The genes are TRBV6-2 or TRBV6-3 and TRBJ2-7, with D tentatively TRBD1 (5 bases). The ends were cut back, 3 bases at V and 2 bases at J, with 11 bases in the middle. Germline CDR1 reads MNHEY; CDR2 reads SVGEGT. The CDR3 runs 14 residues. CDR3 DNA sequence: TGTGCCAGCAGTTATTGGCAGGGTACCTACGAGCAGTACTTC. Protein product: CASSYWQGTYEQYF.

The CDR3 spells CASSFQAGHTDTQYF. The CDR3 nucleotides are TGTGCCAGCAGCTTTCAAGCGGGGCACACAGATACGCAGTATTTT. This chain connects TRBV7-2 to TRBJ2-3; 7 bases align to TRBD2. CDR3 length: 15 residues. CDR1 is SGHTA, CDR2 FQGNSA, per germline. Losses at the gene ends were 3 bases for V and 2 bases for J; bases not matched to a gene: 5.